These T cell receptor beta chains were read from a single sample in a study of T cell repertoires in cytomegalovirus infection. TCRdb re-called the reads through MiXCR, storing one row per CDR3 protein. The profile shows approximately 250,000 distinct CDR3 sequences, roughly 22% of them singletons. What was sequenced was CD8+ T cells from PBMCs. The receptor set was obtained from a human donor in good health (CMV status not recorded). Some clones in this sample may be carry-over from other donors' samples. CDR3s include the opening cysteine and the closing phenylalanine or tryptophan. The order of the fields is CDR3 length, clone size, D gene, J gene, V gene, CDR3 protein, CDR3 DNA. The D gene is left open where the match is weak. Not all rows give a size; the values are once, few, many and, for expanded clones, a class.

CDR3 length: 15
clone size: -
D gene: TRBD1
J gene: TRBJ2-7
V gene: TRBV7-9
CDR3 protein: CASSSRTGSVYEQYF
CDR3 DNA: TGTGCCAGCAGCTCACGGACAGGGTCTGTCTACGAGCAGTACTTC

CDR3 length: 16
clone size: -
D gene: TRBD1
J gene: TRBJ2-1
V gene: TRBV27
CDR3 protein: CASSLAGTASYNEQFF
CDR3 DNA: TGTGCCAGCAGTTTAGCCGGGACAGCTTCCTACAATGAGCAGTTCTTC

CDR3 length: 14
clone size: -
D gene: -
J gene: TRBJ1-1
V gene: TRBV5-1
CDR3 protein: CASSLEGSGPEAFF
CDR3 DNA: TGCGCCAGCAGCTTGGAAGGGTCGGGACCTGAAGCTTTCTTT

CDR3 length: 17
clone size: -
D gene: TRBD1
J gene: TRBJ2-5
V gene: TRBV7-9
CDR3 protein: CASRPRFDRDYQETQYF
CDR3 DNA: TGTGCCAGCCGTCCCCGTTTCGACAGGGATTATCAAGAGACCCAGTACTTC

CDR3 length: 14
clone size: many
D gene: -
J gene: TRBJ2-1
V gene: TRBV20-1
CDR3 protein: CSAREVAGYNEQFF
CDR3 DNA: TGCAGTGCTAGAGAAGTGGCAGGGTACAATGAGCAGTTCTTC

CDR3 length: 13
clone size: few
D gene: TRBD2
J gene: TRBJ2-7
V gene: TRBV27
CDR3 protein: CASSSGLAGDLYF
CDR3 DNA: TGTGCCAGCAGTTCGGGACTAGCGGGGGATTTGTACTTC

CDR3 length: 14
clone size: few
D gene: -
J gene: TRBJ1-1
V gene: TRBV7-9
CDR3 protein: CASSLGSGLTEAFF
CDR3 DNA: TGTGCCAGCAGCTTAGGGTCAGGGTTGACTGAAGCTTTCTTT

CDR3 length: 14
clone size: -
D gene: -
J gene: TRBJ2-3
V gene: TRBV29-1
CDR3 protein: CSVEAGGLTDTQYF
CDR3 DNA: TGCAGCGTTGAAGCCGGGGGGCTCACAGATACGCAGTATTTT

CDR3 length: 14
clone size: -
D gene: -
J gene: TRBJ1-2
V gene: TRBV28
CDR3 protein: CASSFPLRGYGYTF
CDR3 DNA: TGTGCCAGCAGTTTCCCTCTCCGGGGATATGGCTACACCTTC

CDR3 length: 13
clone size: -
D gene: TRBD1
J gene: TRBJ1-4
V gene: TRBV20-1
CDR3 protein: CSAQQGANEKLFF
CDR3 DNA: TGCAGTGCTCAACAGGGGGCGAATGAAAAACTGTTTTTT

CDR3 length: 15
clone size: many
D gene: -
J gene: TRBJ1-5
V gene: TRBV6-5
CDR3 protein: CASSSEWAGNQPQHF
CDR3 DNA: TGTGCCAGCAGTTCCGAGTGGGCAGGCAATCAGCCCCAGCATTTT

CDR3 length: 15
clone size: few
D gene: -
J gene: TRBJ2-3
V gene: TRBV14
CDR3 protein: CASSQEGQPTDTQYF
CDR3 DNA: TGTGCCAGCAGCCAAGAAGGCCAGCCTACAGATACGCAGTATTTT

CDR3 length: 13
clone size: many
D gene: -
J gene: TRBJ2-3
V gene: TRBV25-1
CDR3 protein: CASSEYYDDTQYF
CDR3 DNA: TGTGCCAGCAGTGAATATTACGATGATACGCAGTATTTT

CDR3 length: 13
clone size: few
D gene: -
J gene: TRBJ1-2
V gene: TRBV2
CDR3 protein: CASSESGIGGYTF
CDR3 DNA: TGTGCCAGCAGCGAATCGGGGATAGGAGGCTACACCTTC

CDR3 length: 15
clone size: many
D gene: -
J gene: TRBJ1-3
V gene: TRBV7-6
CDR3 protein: CASSGGVSSGNTIYF
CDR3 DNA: TGTGCCAGCAGCGGGGGGGTTAGCTCTGGAAACACCATATATTTT

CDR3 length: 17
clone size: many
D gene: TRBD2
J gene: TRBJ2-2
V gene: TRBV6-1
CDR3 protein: CASSAGLAGPYTGELFF
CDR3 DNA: TGTGCCAGCAGCGCTGGACTAGCGGGGCCATACACCGGGGAGCTGTTTTTT

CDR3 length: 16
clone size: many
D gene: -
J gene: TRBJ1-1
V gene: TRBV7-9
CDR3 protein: CASSSIQREGKPEAFF
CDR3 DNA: TGTGCCAGCAGCTCGATCCAGCGTGAGGGAAAACCTGAAGCTTTCTTT

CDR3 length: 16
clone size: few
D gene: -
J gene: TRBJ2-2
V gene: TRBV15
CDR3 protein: CATSRGQQGSTGELFF
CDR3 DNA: TGTGCCACCAGCAGAGGCCAACAGGGTTCAACCGGGGAGCTGTTTTTT

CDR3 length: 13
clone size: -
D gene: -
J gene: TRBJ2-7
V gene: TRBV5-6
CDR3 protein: CASTWGSSYEQYF
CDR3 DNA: TGTGCCAGCACCTGGGGTAGTTCCTACGAGCAGTACTTC

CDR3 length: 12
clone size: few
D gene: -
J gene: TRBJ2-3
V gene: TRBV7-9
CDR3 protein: CASRSAPDTQYF
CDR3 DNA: TGTGCCAGCAGGTCTGCCCCAGATACGCAGTATTTT

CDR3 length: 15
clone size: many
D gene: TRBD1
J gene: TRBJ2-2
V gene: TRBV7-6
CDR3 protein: CASSGDREWTGELFF
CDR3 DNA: TGTGCCAGCAGCGGGGACAGGGAATGGACCGGGGAGCTGTTTTTT

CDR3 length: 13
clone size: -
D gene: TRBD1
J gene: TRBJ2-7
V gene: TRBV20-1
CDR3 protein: CSATDRAIHEQYF
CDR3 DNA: TGCAGTGCTACCGACAGGGCAATCCACGAGCAGTACTTC

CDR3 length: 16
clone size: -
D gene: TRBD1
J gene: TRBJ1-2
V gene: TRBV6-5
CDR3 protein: CASSYTPGQENYGYTF
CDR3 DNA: TGTGCCAGCAGTTACACCCCGGGACAGGAAAACTATGGCTACACCTTC

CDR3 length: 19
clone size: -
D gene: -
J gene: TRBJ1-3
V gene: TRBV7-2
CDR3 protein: CASSLGGYKGRPSGNTIYF
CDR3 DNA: TGTGCCAGCAGCTTAGGGGGATACAAGGGACGTCCCTCTGGAAACACCATATATTTT

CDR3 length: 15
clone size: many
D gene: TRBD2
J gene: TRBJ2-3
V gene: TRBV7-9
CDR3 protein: CASSFSGGTTDTQYF
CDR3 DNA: TGTGCCAGCAGCTTTAGCGGGGGGACCACAGATACGCAGTATTTT

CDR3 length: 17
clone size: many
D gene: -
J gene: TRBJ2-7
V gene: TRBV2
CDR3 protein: CASSEPSGLSSSYEQYF
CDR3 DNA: TGTGCCAGCAGTGAACCGTCGGGTCTTTCAAGCTCCTACGAGCAGTACTTC

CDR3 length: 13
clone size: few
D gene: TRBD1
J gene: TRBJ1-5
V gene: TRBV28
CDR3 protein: CASRPTGGQPQHF
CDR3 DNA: TGTGCCAGCAGGCCGACAGGGGGTCAGCCCCAGCATTTT

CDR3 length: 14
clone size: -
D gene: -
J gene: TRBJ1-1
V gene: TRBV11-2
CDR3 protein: CASSSPRGNTEAVF
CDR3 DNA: TGTGCCAGCAGCTCCCCGCGAGGGAACACTGAAGCTGTCTTT

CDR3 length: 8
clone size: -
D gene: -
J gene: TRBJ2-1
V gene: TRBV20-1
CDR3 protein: CMSNEQFF
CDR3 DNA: TGCATGAGCAATGAGCAGTTCTTC